This TCR beta chain was obtained from a study of blood T cell repertoires in COVID-19 (dated by TCRdb to 2019 to 2021). Notes on the research overall: Samples covering the acute and convalescent phases of COVID-19 were provided by collaborators in the United States, Italy and Spain. Samples came from the ongoing ImmuneRACE study (first 160 participants) plus 1,254 subjects from 6 global collaborators. The material from the prospective study consisted of cDNA or gDNA derived from T cells, B-cell-depleted T cells, or PBMCs. A de-identified subject ID, COVID-19 status, age in years and sex were almost always included in the sample metadata. The repertoires were released in a freely available public database intended as a resource for research on the immune response to SARS-CoV-2. Where available, HLA class I and class II types were obtained from metadata supplied by the sample provider rather than from assay-based typing. Subjects who had been exposed to COVID-19, were actively infected with it, or had recovered from it provided the deeply sampled blood TCRbeta repertoires that made up the dataset.

Study-level results and caveats: Clinical and demographic metadata were provided uncurated, with the amount varying by source and participant.

The immunoSEQ Assay, a bias-controlled multiplex PCR, was used to amplify TCRbeta CDR3 regions from genomic DNA. Processing in the source paper ran as follows. Nucleated cell counts per sample were estimated from amplification of reference gene primers within the assay. To quantify the absolute abundance of each unique TCRbeta CDR3 rearrangement, sequence reads were collapsed and filtered. For each sample, productive Simpson clonality was calculated as the square root of Simpson's diversity index over productive rearrangements. Imported from immuneACCESS, the table was reduced by TCRdb to in-frame sequences with V and J called. These copies leave out some clones; in studies compared against another copy, an unresolved V gene accounts for under half, and the cause of the remainder is not known. That table is the source of V, J and clone size, and D and trimming were worked out from the DNA. In this sample the table shows 300,000 to 350,000 clones, roughly 85% of which occur a single time. The biggest ten clones account for 4% to 5% of the sample.

Of note for this clone: The clone's antigen remains unknown. No quality values exist for individual bases; no much larger clone is one base distant.

From the cysteine up to the phenylalanine, the CDR3 has a length of 14 residues. CDR3 DNA is the only sequence kept; it has 42 bases, read in frame from the first base. From the germline V gene, CDR1 is SGDLS and CDR2 is YYNGEE. Unmatched junction bases come to 7, with V trimmed by 3 bases and J by 7 bases. Enrolling through a virtual design, the prospective study's participants ranged in age from roughly 18 to 90 years and lived across around 25 United States geographic areas. In the prospective study, cohorts were assigned on the basis of participant-reported clinical history obtained from a screening survey and a study questionnaire. Mobile phlebotomists in the prospective study collected whole blood, serum and a nasopharyngeal or oropharyngeal swab from every participant. Participants in the prospective study had the option to provide additional blood draws and questionnaires over a roughly 2-month period. Before DNA extraction, blood samples from the prospective study were shipped at room temperature or frozen.

Material: PBMCs or T cells enriched from blood (not recorded which). The receptor chain draws on TRBV9 and TRBJ1-3, with 7 bases in between that match TRBD1. The sequence came from a woman between 40 and 55 years old with acute COVID-19. CDR3 loop: CASSARQGGNTIYF. The DNA sequence is TGTGCCAGCAGCGCCCGACAGGGCGGGAACACCATATATTTT.